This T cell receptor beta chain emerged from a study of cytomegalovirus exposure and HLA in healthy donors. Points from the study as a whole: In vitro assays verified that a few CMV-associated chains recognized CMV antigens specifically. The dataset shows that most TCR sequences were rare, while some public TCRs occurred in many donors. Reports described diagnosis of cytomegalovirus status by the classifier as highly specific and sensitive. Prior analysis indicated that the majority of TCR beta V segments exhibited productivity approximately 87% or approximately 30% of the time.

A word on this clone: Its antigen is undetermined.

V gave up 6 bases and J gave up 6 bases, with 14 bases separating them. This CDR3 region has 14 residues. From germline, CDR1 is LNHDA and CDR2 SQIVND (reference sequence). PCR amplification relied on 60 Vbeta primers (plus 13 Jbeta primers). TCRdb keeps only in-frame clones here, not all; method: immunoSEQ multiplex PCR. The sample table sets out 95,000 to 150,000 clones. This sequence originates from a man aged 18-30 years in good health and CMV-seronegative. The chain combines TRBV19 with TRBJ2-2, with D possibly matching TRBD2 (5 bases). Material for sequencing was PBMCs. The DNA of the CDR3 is TGTGCCAGTAGGACCCCGCGGGCATCCGGGGAGCTGTTTTTT. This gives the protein CASRTPRASGELFF.